The clone carrying this T cell receptor (beta chain) was picked up a small number of times. Per germline, CDR1 SGHRS and CDR2 YFSETQ. There are 14 residues in the CDR3. V lost 0 bases and J lost 6; bases outside the gene matches: 3. The source of the sample is a study of T cells in localized non-small cell lung cancer. Some clones are missing from TCRdb's copy, which holds only in-frame ones; the method was immunoSEQ multiplex PCR. The table includes approximately 11,000 clones, over 25% detected once. The sample was lung tumor tissue, taken before any cancer treatment. The rearrangement uses TRBV5-1 and TRBJ1-2, with TRBD1 identical over 9 bases. The origin of this receptor is a man aged 40-75 years with stage I lung adenocarcinoma. The CDR3 DNA follows: TGCGCCAGCAGCTTGGGGGACAGGGCCCATGGCTACACCTTC. It encodes CASSLGDRAHGYTF.